This TCR beta chain appears in the sequencing data of a study of monozygotic twins with inflammatory bowel disease (dated by TCRdb to the late 2010s). Background for the entire study: A total of some 30 monozygotic twin pairs were included in the full study, comprising nine German pairs (four IBD-concordant, five IBD-discordant) and 19 IBD-discordant Danish pairs. The search for disease-associated traits relied mainly on comparing IBD patients with their genetically identical healthy co-twins within discordant pairs. Each individual had, on average, about 151 000 unique TCRalpha sequences and 181 000 unique TCRbeta sequences available for analysis.

Libraries were built with 5' RACE. For each TCR library, approximately 3.5 ug of total RNA was used. For each sample, cDNA synthesis with SMARTScribe reverse transcriptase was split into eight separate reactions. During cDNA synthesis, unique molecular identifiers containing a 6-nucleotide sample barcode were introduced by template switching. Two nested PCRs of roughly 15 and 9 cycles amplified the TCRalpha and TCRbeta cDNA, and bead purification followed each PCR. Before amplification, cDNA was treated with uracil DNA-glycosylase and purified using the QIAquick PCR purification kit. The second PCR was the step at which Illumina TruSeq-compatible adapters and sample-specific barcodes were added. TapeStation and Qubit were used to check library quality and concentration, and 5 to 6 ng of each library went into the pool. Pooled libraries were sequenced on an Illumina HiSeq2500 single-index Rapid Run with 2 x 100 bp reads and custom sequencing primers. As for how the authors treated the data: UMI-based consensus assembly with MiGEC version 1.2.6 was used to correct PCR and sequencing errors. MiXCR version 2.1.1 was used for V(D)J alignment, clonotype assembly and CDR3 extraction. To normalise gene usage, clonotype sharing and MAIT/NKT TCR abundance, the top 1000, 10 000 and 20 000 clonotypes in each sample were analysed. After downsampling to 27 000 UMIs, diversity was calculated as the inverse Simpson index using the vegan R package. Paired Mann-Whitney U tests were applied to discordant twin pairs, and Benjamini-Hochberg correction was used for multiple testing. The reads were reprocessed in TCRdb, with one entry per CDR3 protein sequence and no accompanying DNA. Here the V and J calls rest on TCRdb's processing, not on the authors' analysis. In this sample's table one finds 110,000 to 150,000 distinct CDR3 sequences. Of the sample, approximately 1.2% is held by the ten largest clones.

In the case of this clonotype: The antigen this receptor binds is unknown.

Study-wide findings and limitations: The results gave no support for a single strong signal or clonotype linked to IBD. Repertoire similarity did not differ between concordant and discordant twins, possibly due to limited statistical power. Compared with healthy twins, IBD patients had fewer clonotypes in common with other individuals, a difference most pronounced in patients showing signs of disease activity. Measured by the inverse Simpson index, TCRbeta repertoire diversity was lower in IBD patients than in their healthy co-twins. Differing immunosuppressive treatments among patients may have added background noise and inter-individual variability to the repertoires. Different T cell subtypes could not be distinguished in the analysis.

A roughly 2.5 ml peripheral blood sample was drawn into PAXgene tubes per donor and stored at -80°C. Without T cell sorting, total RNA was isolated from whole blood using the PAXgene blood miRNA kit on an automated QIAcube. Peripheral blood from monozygotic twin pairs concordant or discordant for inflammatory bowel disease was subjected to deep TCRalpha and TCRbeta repertoire profiling with unique molecular barcoding. Smoking habits were recorded for all twin pairs, and individuals were classified as current, former or never smokers. Counted from cysteine to phenylalanine, this CDR3 has 16 amino acids. No DNA was logged. CDR1 LGHDT and CDR2 YNNKEL were looked up in the germline V gene (reference sequence).

Recombination joined TRBV3-1 with TRBJ1-5; the TRBD1 assignment by TCRdb is unverifiable without DNA. What was sequenced was blood. This receptor was obtained from a human donor with ulcerative colitis or Crohn's disease, or a healthy co-twin of an affected twin (not recorded which). CDR3 reads: CASSQGGQGGNQPQHF.